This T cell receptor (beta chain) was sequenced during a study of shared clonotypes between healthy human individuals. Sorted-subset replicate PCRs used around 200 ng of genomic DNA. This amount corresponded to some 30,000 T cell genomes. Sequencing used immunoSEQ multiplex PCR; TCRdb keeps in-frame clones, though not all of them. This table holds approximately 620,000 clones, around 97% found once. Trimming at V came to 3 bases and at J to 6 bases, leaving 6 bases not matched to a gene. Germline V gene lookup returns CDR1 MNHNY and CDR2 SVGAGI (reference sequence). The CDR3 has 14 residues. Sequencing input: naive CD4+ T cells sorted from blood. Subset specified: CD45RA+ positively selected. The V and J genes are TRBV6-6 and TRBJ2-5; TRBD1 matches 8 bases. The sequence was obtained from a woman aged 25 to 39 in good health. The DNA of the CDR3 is TGTGCCAGCAGTTATGGACAGGGAGTGAAGACCCAGTACTTC. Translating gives CASSYGQGVKTQYF.